Presented here are 12 T cell receptor beta chains from one specimen sequenced in a study of human T cells and chemical hapten exposure. In TCRdb, the 5' RACE reads were re-called with MiXCR into one record per CDR3 protein. The repertoire holds 110,000 or so distinct CDR3 sequences, with around a fifth as singletons. The total RNA was obtained from whole blood that was not fractionated. The receptors stem from a human donor in good health.

This clonotype was seen only a few times. The chain combines TRBV6-5 with TRBJ1-6; weak D call: TRBD1 (5 bases). V lost 5 bases and J 8 bases, leaving 16 bases between the germline ends. The CDR3 extends over 15 amino acids. Germline V CDR1 and CDR2: MNHEY, SVGAGI. The CDR3 DNA follows: TGTGCCAGCAGTCCCGTGGTCGCGGGGCATTCACCCCTCCACTTT. This encodes CASSPVVAGHSPLHF.

V usage is TRBV27 and J usage is TRBJ1-3; 7 nucleotides line up with TRBD1. The germline V gene encodes CDR1 MNHEY and CDR2 SMNVEV (reference sequence). CDR3 length: 16 amino acids. Trimming removed 5 bases from V and 6 bases from J; junction bases left unmatched: 13. The CDR3 DNA reads as TGTGCCAGCAGTCCCCACCCGACAGGGACATTAAACACCATATATTTT. Translated: CASSPHPTGTLNTIYF.

This clonotype was counted a few times. The chain recombines TRBV12-3 or TRBV12-4 with TRBJ2-7, with 7 bases fitting TRBD2. The CDR3 length is 14 residues. V trimming: 0 bases; J trimming: 6 bases; junction bases outside the gene matches: 5. In nucleotides, the CDR3 is TGTGCCAGCAGTTTAGCGGGAGGGGTTGGCGAGCAGTACTTC. Translating gives CASSLAGGVGEQYF.

The J gene is TRBJ2-2, the V gene TRBV12-5; 8 bases agree with TRBD1. CDR1 LGHNT and CDR2 FRNRAP come from the germline V gene. V dropped 6 bases and J dropped 5; count of bases not matched to a gene: 8. This CDR3 comprises 15 residues. Written as DNA, the CDR3 is TGTGCTAGTGGGCGTAGGACAGGGAATACCGGGGAGCTGTTTTTT. This encodes CASGRRTGNTGELFF.

DNA of the CDR3: TGTGCCAGCCGGAGGGGTTTTCGGGTAGGGGAAAAACTGTTTTTT. Translating gives CASRRGFRVGEKLFF. The J gene is TRBJ1-4, the V gene TRBV28, with a possible D match to TRBD1 (5 bases). Trimming removed 8 bases at V and 8 bases at J, with 21 bases between. Germline V gene sequence: CDR1 MDHEN, CDR2 SYDVKM. The CDR3 totals 15 residues.

This chain links TRBV5-4 with TRBJ2-1, with TRBD2 as a possible D gene (6 bases). In germline, CDR1 is SGHNT, CDR2 YYREEE (reference sequence). V was cut by 0 bases and J by 0 bases, with 10 bases left in between. This CDR3 comprises 16 residues. Written as DNA, the CDR3 is TGTGCCAGCAGCTTGGCGCAGGGACTCTCCTACAATGAGCAGTTCTTC. It encodes CASSLAQGLSYNEQFF.

This clonotype has more than one count but fewer than ten. The junction departs from germline at one end; a sequencing error may be responsible. The chain couples TRBV28 to TRBJ2-3; 9 positions match TRBD2. CDR3 length equals 14 residues. The germline V gene has CDR1 MDHEN and CDR2 SYDVKM. This chain's CDR3 is CASSLSGGLAKDSF. Here the CDR3 DNA reads TGTGCCAGCAGTTTAAGTGGCGGACTAGCGAAGGACTCTTTT.

The V and J genes are TRBV27 and TRBJ2-7; 8 nucleotides align to TRBD2. Germline CDR1 reads MNHEY; CDR2 reads SMNVEV (reference sequence). CDR3 length: 14 amino acids. The CDR3 is CERSISGSRYEQYF. The CDR3 DNA reads TGTGAAAGAAGTATAAGCGGGAGCAGATACGAGCAGTACTTC.

The chain employs TRBV4-1 and TRBJ1-4; 11 nucleotides agree with TRBD1. The length of the CDR3 is 14 residues. From germline, CDR1 is MGHRA and CDR2 YSYEKL. The V segment lost 5 bases and the J segment 7 bases; nucleotides outside the gene matches: 3. The CDR3 coding sequence is TGCGCCAGCAGCGGGACAGGGGGTAGTGAAAAACTGTTTTTT. Translating gives CASSGTGGSEKLFF.

This clonotype was counted only a few times. V is TRBV6-2 or TRBV6-3 and J is TRBJ2-4; 11 nucleotides align to TRBD2. V dropped 5 bases and J dropped 14; count of bases not matched to a gene: 11. CDR3 length: 14 residues. CDR1 and CDR2 (germline): MNHEY, SVGEGT. Written as DNA, the CDR3 is TGTGCCAGCAGTCCAGAGACTAGCGGGGTGTTTGAGTACTTC. Translation gives CASSPETSGVFEYF.

With respect to this clonotype: A junction boundary mismatches the germline segment, possibly from a read error. J is TRBJ2-4 and V is TRBV28; D not resolved. The CDR3 length is 15 residues. Germline loops: CDR1 MDHEN, CDR2 SYDVKM. The CDR3 nucleotides are TGTGCCAGCAGTTTCCAGGAGTGGGCCAAAAACATGCAGTACTTC. It yields the protein CASSFQEWAKNMQYF.

This chain uses TRBV2 with TRBJ1-1, with TRBD1 matching 7 bases. The CDR3 length is 14 residues. Germline V CDR1 and CDR2: SNHLY, FYNNEI. J lost 1 base, V lost 7 bases, and 6 bases had no gene match. The DNA for the CDR3 is TGTGCCAGCAAGTCAGGGGGACGGAACACTGAAGCTTTCTTT. It is translated as CASKSGGRNTEAFF.